This T cell receptor (beta chain) was identified in a study of T cells after yellow fever vaccination. Study as a whole: SMART-Seq v4 Ultra Low Input prepared libraries from low-cell fractions. Regarding the study as a whole: Clonotypes appearing in both CD4 and CD8 compartments existed, and their share was small.

This clonotype was observed a few times. Its antigen is as yet unknown. This CDR3 has 15 residues. V shed 1 base and J shed 3 bases, with 12 bases lying between them. Germline V gene lookup returns CDR1 SGHTA and CDR2 FQGNSA. The 5'RACE template-switching step produced TCR cDNA and added a universal primer site and UMIs. TCRdb ran MiXCR on the 5' RACE reads and lists one entry per CDR3 protein. The table lists 250,000 to 300,000 distinct CDR3 sequences, 10% to 15% of them singletons. V is TRBV7-2 and J is TRBJ2-5; D might be TRBD2 (6 bases). This clonotype was obtained from a man under 40 who received the YFV17D yellow fever vaccine. The sequencing used CD4+ T cells sorted from PBMCs, collected 45 days after the yellow fever booster vaccination. CDR3 sequence reads: CASSLGGTIKETQYF. The CDR3 nucleotides read TGTGCCAGCAGCTTAGGCGGGACGATTAAAGAGACCCAGTACTTC. The entire variable domain, with the rest obtained from reference TRBV7-2 and TRBJ2-5, is as follows: GAGVSQSPSNKVTEKGKDVELRCDPISGHTALYWYRQSLGQGLEFLIYFQGNSAPDKSGLPSDRFSAERTGGSVSTLTIQRTQQEDSAVYLCASSLGGTIKETQYFGPGTRLLVL.